One sample yielded the 20 T cell receptor beta chains listed below, sequenced in a study of blood T cell repertoires in COVID-19. Some clones are missing from TCRdb's copy, which holds only in-frame ones; the method was immunoSEQ multiplex PCR. The table shows approximately 170,000 clones, with more than 70% occurring only once. Specimen: PBMCs or T cells enriched from blood (not recorded which). All receptors come from a man between 35 and 55 years old who had recovered from COVID-19.

V usage is TRBV5-4 and J usage is TRBJ1-3; D unresolved. CDR1 is SGHNT and CDR2 is YYREEE in the germline V gene (reference sequence). Trimming left V 4 bases short and J 0 bases short, with 14 bases between. This CDR3 comprises 16 residues. The CDR3 here is CASSLAGVSSGNTIYF. CDR3 nucleotides: TGTGCCAGCAGCCTCGCCGGGGTCTCCTCTGGAAACACCATATATTTT.

The chain employs TRBV28 and TRBJ1-2; D is ambiguous. This CDR3 has 13 residues. With 5 bases removed from V and 8 bases from J, the gap between germline ends came to 15 bases. Germline V lookup: CDR1 MDHEN, CDR2 SYDVKM. CDR3 in DNA: TGTGCCAGCAGTCAAAAGACACGGCGCGGCTACACCTTC. Its translation is CASSQKTRRGYTF.

The rearrangement uses TRBV13 and TRBJ2-7; the D gene is possibly TRBD1 (8 bases). The V and J ends lost 5 bases and 5 bases respectively, with 22 bases between them. Germline lookup yields CDR1 PRHDT and CDR2 FYEKMQ (reference sequence). CDR3 length: 16 amino acids. The CDR3 DNA reads TGTGCCAGCAGCCTCCAACGGGGGGCAGGGGGCGACGAGCAGTACTTC. It encodes CASSLQRGAGGDEQYF.

This rearrangement joins TRBV7-8 to TRBJ2-1; tentatively, D is TRBD2 (5 bases). The V gene's germline CDR1 is SGHVS and CDR2 FQNEAQ. The V end lost 5 bases, the J end lost 15 bases, and 20 bases lay between the germline ends. This CDR3 region has 13 residues. The CDR3 DNA reads as TGTGCCAGCAGCCGACCTCCCGGACTGGATCTGTTCTTC. It translates to CASSRPPGLDLFF.

V gene TRBV30 combines with J gene TRBJ1-2; tentatively, D is TRBD1 (5 bases). Trimming pared 5 bases from V and 4 bases from J, leaving 8 bases between. The germline V gene encodes CDR1 GTSNPN and CDR2 SVGIG (reference sequence). This CDR3 region has 11 residues. The DNA of the CDR3 is TGTGCCTGGGGAAGGGGCTATGGCTACACCTTC. Translation: CAWGRGYGYTF.

This clone was counted only a few times. The chain uses TRBV2 and TRBJ1-2, with D maybe TRBD1 (5 bases). The length of the CDR3 is 17 residues. V lost 5 bases, J lost 1 base, and 20 bases lay in between. The V gene's germline CDR1 is SNHLY and CDR2 FYNNEI. The CDR3 sequence is CASSLRSPGILNYGYTF. The CDR3 DNA sequence: TGTGCCAGCAGTCTCCGGAGCCCAGGGATCCTTAACTATGGCTACACCTTC.

This clone was detected ten times or more. The chain employs TRBV2 and TRBJ2-2; TRBD1 might be the D (6 bases). The CDR3 is 15 amino acids. Trimming left V 7 bases short and J 3 bases short, with 15 bases between. The germline CDR1 and CDR2 sequences are SNHLY and FYNNEI. DNA of the CDR3: TGTGCCAGCAAAGAGGGGGTAACTGACACCGGGGAGCTGTTTTTT. Its translation: CASKEGVTDTGELFF.

This clone was found many times. This chain links TRBV11-2 with TRBJ2-2, with 8 bases identical to TRBD2. This CDR3 region has 16 residues. V was clipped by 5 bases and J by 0 bases; unmatched bases: 5. Germline V CDR1 and CDR2: SGHAT, FQNNGV. The CDR3 loop reads CASSLRGGTNTGELFF. For the CDR3, the DNA is TGTGCCAGCAGCCTCCGCGGGGGGACGAACACCGGGGAGCTGTTTTTT.

The chain has TRBV3-1 (or the pseudogene TRBV3-2) and TRBJ1-6; 7 positions match TRBD1. The CDR3 sequence is 15 residues long. J gave up 7 bases and V 1 base, and 4 bases lay outside the gene matches. From germline, CDR1 is LGHDT and CDR2 YNNKEL (reference sequence). CDR3 residues: CASSQVLGGNSPLHF. In nucleotides, the CDR3 is TGTGCCAGCAGCCAAGTCCTAGGGGGCAATTCACCCCTCCACTTT.

This chain uses TRBV30 with TRBJ2-7, with 7 bases identical to TRBD1. The J segment lost 4 bases and the V segment lost 0 bases, leaving 6 bases of the junction unmatched. The CDR3 is made up of 14 amino acids. Germline lookup yields CDR1 GTSNPN and CDR2 SVGIG (reference sequence). As DNA, the CDR3 is TGTGCCTGGAGTGTACAGGGGCCCTTTTACGAGCAGTACGTC. Its protein is CAWSVQGPFYEQYV.

The gene calls are TRBV6-5 and TRBJ1-1; D possibly corresponds to TRBD1 (5 bases). V was pared by 6 bases and J by 2 bases, with 16 bases between. This CDR3 is 15 amino acids long. Germline assignment: CDR1 MNHEY and CDR2 SVGAGI. CDR3 sequence reads: CASRVLGTGNTEAFF. DNA for the CDR3: TGTGCCAGCAGGGTCTTAGGTACAGGAAACACTGAAGCTTTCTTT.

This rearrangement joins TRBV4-1 to TRBJ2-1, with TRBD2 matching over 11 bases. Trimming removed 2 bases from V and 7 bases from J; junction bases left unmatched: 16. The germline V gene encodes CDR1 MGHRA and CDR2 YSYEKL. CDR3 size: 19 residues. The DNA for the CDR3 is TGCGCCAGCAGCCAACTGGGACTTCCTAGCGGGGGGAAGATGAATGAGCAGTTCTTC. This translates into CASSQLGLPSGGKMNEQFF.

The chain recombines TRBV18 with TRBJ1-4; tentative D call: TRBD1 (6 bases). V shed 1 base and J shed 8 bases, with 11 bases lying between them. This CDR3 comprises 14 residues. From germline, CDR1 is KGHSH and CDR2 LQKENI. CDR3 bases: TGTGCCAGCTCACCACAGGGGGAGAGGGAAAAACTGTTTTTT. It specifies CASSPQGEREKLFF.

The V call is TRBV6-5, the J call TRBJ1-2; tentatively, D is TRBD1 (5 bases). Germline V gene sequence: CDR1 MNHEY, CDR2 SVGAGI. This CDR3 has 16 residues. V lost 4 bases and J lost 6, with 21 bases in between. The CDR3 bases are TGTGCCAGCAGTTCGGACAACTCCCCCAGCGGGGATGGCTACACCTTC. Its translation is CASSSDNSPSGDGYTF.

This chain connects TRBV27 to TRBJ2-5, with TRBD1 matching over 7 bases. V lost 5 bases to trimming and J lost 4 bases; unmatched junction nucleotides: 10. The length of the CDR3 is 15 residues. CDR1 is MNHEY, CDR2 SMNVEV, per germline (reference sequence). In DNA, the CDR3 is TGTGCCAGCAGTACTACCCGGGACAGACCAGAGACCCAGTACTTC. This translates into CASSTTRDRPETQYF.

The chain employs TRBV19 and TRBJ1-1, with 8 bases identical to TRBD1. The CDR3 consists of 15 residues. V was pared by 5 bases and J by 2 bases, with 7 bases of the junction left unmatched. Per the germline V gene, CDR1 is LNHDA and CDR2 is SQIVND (reference sequence). CDR3 sequence: CASSWPGQANTEAFF. CDR3 DNA: TGTGCCAGTAGTTGGCCGGGACAGGCTAACACTGAAGCTTTCTTT.

The chain recombines TRBV18 with TRBJ2-2; D is possibly TRBD1 (6 bases). The germline CDR1 and CDR2 sequences are KGHSH and LQKENI. The CDR3 is 15 amino acids. Trimming shortened V by 5 bases and J by 2 bases, and 12 bases separated the two germline ends. This chain's CDR3 is CASSSNRDNTGELFF. The CDR3, as DNA: TGTGCCAGCTCATCTAACAGGGATAACACCGGGGAGCTGTTTTTT.

The chain couples TRBV24-1 to TRBJ2-5, with D unresolved. The CDR3 is 14 residues long. V was trimmed by 4 bases and J by 4 bases, leaving 12 bases between them. Germline V gives CDR1 KGHDR, CDR2 SFDVKD. The CDR3 is CATSDYLGGETQYF. CDR3 DNA sequence: TGTGCCACCAGTGACTACCTAGGCGGAGAGACCCAGTACTTC.

The J gene is TRBJ2-7, the V gene TRBV18; weak D call: TRBD1 (6 bases). Trimming removed 3 bases from V and 6 bases from J, with 15 bases in between. Germline V gene lookup returns CDR1 KGHSH and CDR2 LQKENI. This CDR3 is 14 amino acids long. For the CDR3, the DNA is TGTGCCAGCTCACCGACCACAGGGCAGCTCGAGCAGTACGTC. Encoded protein: CASSPTTGQLEQYV.

The chain links TRBV11-3 to TRBJ2-3, with 7 bases matching TRBD2. This CDR3 has 14 amino acids. In germline, CDR1 is SGHNT, CDR2 YENEEA. V shed 3 bases and J 1 base; nucleotides not matched to a gene: 1. The CDR3 DNA sequence: TGTGCCAGCAGCTTGAGCGGGGGCACAGATACGCAGTATTTT. It encodes CASSLSGGTDTQYF. Complete variable domain (other parts from reference TRBV11-3 and TRBJ2-3): EAGVVQSPRYKIIEKKQPVAFWCNPISGHNTLYWYLQNLGQGPELLIRYENEEAVDDSQLPKDRFSAERLKGVDSTLKIQPAELGDSAVYLCASSLSGGTDTQYFGPGTRLTVL.